The 13 T cell receptor beta chains below were found in one sample sequenced in a study of blood T cell dynamics during melanoma immunotherapy. Regarding time point: week 3, after first cycle of checkpoint inhibitor. Only in-frame clones appear in the TCRdb table, and some are missing; sequencing was by immunoSEQ multiplex PCR. In the table there are 9,600 or so clones, 65% to 90% of which are singletons. The sequences come from blood, collected from a patient treated with checkpoint blockade. These receptors were obtained from a human donor with melanoma.

The chain couples TRBV27 to TRBJ2-2; D perhaps matches TRBD2 (5 bases). The CDR3 consists of 15 residues. Trimming pared 6 bases from V and 2 bases from J, leaving 13 bases between. Germline CDR1 reads MNHEY; CDR2 reads SMNVEV (reference sequence). For the CDR3, the DNA is TGTGCCAGCAGAACACGCCGGGGTAACACCGGGGAGCTGTTTTTT. Protein sequence: CASRTRRGNTGELFF.

The rearrangement joins TRBV5-1 to TRBJ2-5; no reliable D call. V was clipped by 4 bases and J by 3 bases, with 7 bases between them. CDR1 SGHRS and CDR2 YFSETQ come from the germline V gene. There are 12 residues in the CDR3. The CDR3 coding sequence is TGCGCCAGCAGCCCTGATGAAGAGACCCAGTACTTC. It specifies CASSPDEETQYF.

V usage is TRBV7-2 and J usage is TRBJ1-2; D remains ambiguous. This CDR3 has 13 amino acids. The V gene's germline CDR1 is SGHTA and CDR2 FQGNSA. Trimming left V 2 bases short and J 3 bases short, with 7 bases between. Here the CDR3 DNA reads TGTGCCAGCAGCTTATTGCCCGACTATGGCTACACCTTC. It codes for CASSLLPDYGYTF.

In this sample, this clone turned up once. V is TRBV11-1 and J is TRBJ2-7; 7 bases line up with TRBD2. After removal of 7 bases from V and 2 bases from J, the junction contained 5 bases not matched to a gene. The CDR3 sequence is 13 residues long. Germline values: CDR1 SGHAT, CDR2 FQDESV (reference sequence). Written as DNA, the CDR3 is TGTGCCAGCATGCCCGGGGGGACCTACGAGCAGTACTTC. Residues: CASMPGGTYEQYF.

This clone was counted between two and nine times. The V gene is TRBV19, the J gene TRBJ1-6; D call uncertain. The CDR3 runs 14 residues. The germline CDR1 and CDR2 sequences are LNHDA and SQIVND (reference sequence). V shed 3 bases and J shed 5 bases, with 8 bases lying between them. CDR3 amino acids: CASSIGVNNSPLHF. The DNA for the CDR3 is TGTGCCAGTAGTATTGGGGTAAATAATTCACCCCTCCACTTT.

The chain has TRBV5-1 and TRBJ1-1; possible D gene TRBD1, 5 bases. The CDR3 spans 14 residues. The V and J ends lost 2 bases and 2 bases respectively, with 10 bases between them. Germline V lookup: CDR1 SGHRS, CDR2 YFSETQ. The CDR3 DNA is TGCGCCAGCAGCTTACATCAGGGAAACACTGAAGCTTTCTTT. This translates into CASSLHQGNTEAFF.

V and J are TRBV28 and TRBJ1-1; TRBD1 agrees at 8 bases. The CDR3 is made up of 11 amino acids. V was clipped by 6 bases and J by 12 bases; unmatched bases: 6. Per germline, CDR1 MDHEN and CDR2 SYDVKM. The CDR3 DNA follows: TGTGCCAGCAGGGTCCAGGGGGCCCCTTTCTTT. Translation: CASRVQGAPFF. Together with reference TRBV28 and TRBJ1-1, the CDR3 gives the full variable domain: DVKVTQSSRYLVKRTGEKVFLECVQDMDHENMFWYRQDPGLGLRLIYFSYDVKMKEKGDIPEGYSVSREKKERFSLILESASTNQTSMYLCASRVQGAPFFGQGTRLTVV.

The genes are TRBV9 and TRBJ2-2; D is ambiguous. With 4 bases removed from V and 1 base from J, the gap between germline ends came to 8 bases. The CDR3 has 14 amino acids. Germline V lookup: CDR1 SGDLS, CDR2 YYNGEE. CDR3 DNA: TGTGCCAGCAGCTGGTTCGGGAACACCGGGGAGCTGTTTTTT. Residues: CASSWFGNTGELFF. The full variable domain, rest sourced from reference TRBV9 and TRBJ2-2, is DSGVTQTPKHLITATGQRVTLRCSPRSGDLSVYWYQQSLDQGLQFLIQYYNGEERAKGNILERFSAQQFPDLHSELNLSSLELGDSALYFCASSWFGNTGELFFGEGSRLTVL.

The chain is built from TRBV4-2 and TRBJ2-1; possibly TRBD2 for D (6 bases). The germline V gene encodes CDR1 LGHNA and CDR2 YNFKEQ. Trimming shortened V by 1 base and J by 5 bases, and 9 bases separated the two germline ends. There are 14 residues in the CDR3. CDR3 protein: CASSQVGGDNEQFF. The CDR3 DNA follows: TGTGCCAGCAGCCAAGTCGGCGGGGACAATGAGCAGTTCTTC.

J is TRBJ1-2 and V is TRBV7-2; 7 positions agree with TRBD1. J lost 8 bases, V lost 5 bases, and 11 bases had no gene match. This CDR3 has 14 amino acids. Germline V CDR1 and CDR2: SGHTA, FQGNSA. As DNA, the CDR3 is TGTGCCAGCAGCCCTGACAGGGTTCCGGGGGGCTACACCTTC. Residues: CASSPDRVPGGYTF. Full variable domain (remainder filled in from reference TRBV7-2 and TRBJ1-2): GAGVSQSPSNKVTEKGKDVELRCDPISGHTALYWYRQSLGQGLEFLIYFQGNSAPDKSGLPSDRFSAERTGGSVSTLTIQRTQQEDSAVYLCASSPDRVPGGYTFGSGTRLTVV.

The CDR3 DNA reads as TGCGCCAGCAGCTCGACCGGGACACCAACCTACGAGCAGTACTTC. Translation: CASSSTGTPTYEQYF. The chain is built from TRBV5-1 and TRBJ2-7; TRBD1 is a possible D gene (6 bases). V lost 3 bases to trimming and J lost 2 bases, with 15 bases between them. The CDR3 is made up of 15 amino acids. Germline values: CDR1 SGHRS, CDR2 YFSETQ.

The chain carries TRBV5-6 and TRBJ2-5, with D perhaps TRBD2 (6 bases). The CDR3 is 15 residues long. Trimming took 1 base from V and 0 from J, leaving 10 bases between them. Germline V gives CDR1 SGHDT, CDR2 YYEEEE. CDR3 sequence reads: CASSLMTGDQETQYF. CDR3 sequence (DNA): TGTGCCAGCAGCTTGATGACGGGGGACCAAGAGACCCAGTACTTC.

The V call is TRBV7-9, the J call TRBJ2-2, with 7 bases lining up with TRBD2. Germline CDR1 is SEHNR and CDR2 is FQNEAQ (reference sequence). Trimming took 5 bases from V and 6 from J; bases not matched to a gene: 12. The CDR3 consists of 16 residues. The CDR3 nucleotides are TGTGCCAGCAGCCAGGGAGGGCTCCCGGACCCCGGGGAGCTGTTTTTT. Translation: CASSQGGLPDPGELFF.